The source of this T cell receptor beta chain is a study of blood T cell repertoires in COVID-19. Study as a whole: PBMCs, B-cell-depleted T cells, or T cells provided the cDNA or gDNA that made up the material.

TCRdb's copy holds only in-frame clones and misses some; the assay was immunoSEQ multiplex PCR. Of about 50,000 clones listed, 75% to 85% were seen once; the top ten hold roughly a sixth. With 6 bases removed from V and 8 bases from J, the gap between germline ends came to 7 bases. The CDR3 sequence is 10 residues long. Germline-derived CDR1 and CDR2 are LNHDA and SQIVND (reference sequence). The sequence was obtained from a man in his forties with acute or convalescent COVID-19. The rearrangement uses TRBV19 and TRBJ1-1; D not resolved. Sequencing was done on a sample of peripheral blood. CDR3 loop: CASRGREAFF. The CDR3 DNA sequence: TGTGCCAGTAGGGGCAGAGAAGCTTTCTTT.